This section outlines one TCR beta chain sequence together with its context. This clone was seen at least ten times. Its antigen is unknown. Base qualities are missing; no much larger clone stands one base away. Per the germline V gene, SGHAT is the CDR1 and FQNNGV is the CDR2. From the cysteine up to the phenylalanine, the CDR3 has a length of 19 residues. Just CDR3 DNA is preserved here, 57 bases in frame from base 1. At the junction V is shortened by 0 bases and J by 8 bases; bases outside the gene matches: 14. No patient had received any treatment before thyroid surgery. Using T-cell receptor beta sequencing, the study looked back at clinical samples from patients collected from about 2011 to 2018. Libraries were prepared through PCR. Sequencing instrument: Illumina HiSeq 4000. High-throughput sequencing was used to profile the TCR beta-chain CDR3 region of each patient. The published analysis was carried out like this. The researchers built a classifier to tell apart papillary thyroid cancer patients with distant metastasis, based on CDR3 differences among clinicopathological groups. The Shannon index was used to assess repertoire diversity, and the Morisita-Horn index was used to assess tumor-blood repertoire similarity. In-frame beta chains were kept once TCRdb had trimmed the public reads at Q25 with fastp and called clones with MiXCR. These V and J calls derive from TCRdb rather than the authors' analysis. The sample table holds 15,000 to 20,000 clones, of which around 30% were seen once. Under 15% of the sample is taken by the ten largest.

This sample is drawn from a study of metastatic and nonmetastatic thyroid tumors (dated by TCRdb to 2020 to 2022). Regarding the study in general: Repertoires from peripheral blood and from tumor or nodule tissue samples of malignant and benign thyroid patients were compared.

What the research found in general, with its limitations: TCR beta diversity was reported as significantly higher in malignant tumors than in benign nodules, in both blood and tumor samples.

The material sequenced was tumor tissue. The receptor chain draws on TRBV11-2 and TRBJ2-3; 13 junctional bases match TRBD2. The TCR originated in a female donor with papillary thyroid cancer or a benign thyroid nodule (not recorded which). Some clones in this sample may be carry-over from other donors' samples. The nucleotide sequence is given as TGTGCCAGCAGCTTAGATTCGATTCCGGGACTAGCGGGAAGGGGTACGCAGTATTTT. Translated, it gives CASSLDSIPGLAGRGTQYF.